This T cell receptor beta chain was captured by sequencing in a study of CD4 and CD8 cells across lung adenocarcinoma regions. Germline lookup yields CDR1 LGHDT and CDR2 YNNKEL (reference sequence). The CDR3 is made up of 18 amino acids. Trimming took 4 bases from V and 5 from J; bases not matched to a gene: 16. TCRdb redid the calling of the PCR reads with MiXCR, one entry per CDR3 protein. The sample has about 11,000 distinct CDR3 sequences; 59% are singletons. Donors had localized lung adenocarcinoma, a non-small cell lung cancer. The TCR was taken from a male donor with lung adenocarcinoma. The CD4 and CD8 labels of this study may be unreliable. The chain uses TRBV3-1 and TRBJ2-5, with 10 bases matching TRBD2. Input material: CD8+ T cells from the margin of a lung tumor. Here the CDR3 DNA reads TGTGCCAGCAGCCCTGGGAAGTCTAGCGGGAGTGCCCTGGAGACCCAGTACTTC. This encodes CASSPGKSSGSALETQYF.